This T cell receptor beta chain was obtained from a study of T cells in tuberculosis. Across the study: The T cells targeted glucose monomycolate, a mycobacterial lipid, via CD1B.

Profiled with immunoSEQ multiplex PCR; TCRdb holds only in-frame clones, not every one. The table has about 33,000 clones, about 90% seen once; the top ten hold 5% to 5.5%. As for this clone: Its ends do not fully match the called genes, so a read error is possible.

The germline CDR1 and CDR2 sequences are SSHAT and FNYEAQ (reference sequence). This CDR3 region has 16 residues. Time point in this sample: new active TB diagnosis, blood taken before or within 7 days of starting treatment. HIV-seronegative South African adults aged 18 years or older had newly diagnosed active tuberculosis. Each donor contributed approximately 100,000 T cells on average, unsorted. The origin of this receptor is an adult with tuberculosis. The V call is TRBV7-7, the J call TRBJ2-2, with 11 nucleotides matching TRBD1. The sample consisted of PBMCs, taken at tuberculosis diagnosis. This chain's CDR3 is CASSAWTGGASRELFF. DNA for the CDR3: TGTGCTAGCAGCGCATGGACAGGGGGCGCGAGTCGGGAGCTGTTTTTT.